The 20 T cell receptor beta chains in this list originate from one sample, sequenced in a study of graft-versus-host responses after intestinal transplantation. The repertoire was sequenced with immunoSEQ multiplex PCR; TCRdb's copy has only in-frame clones and lacks some. The sample includes over 90,000 clones, about 91% of them seen just once. The antigens these receptors bind are not known. The material sequenced was unstimulated CD8+ T cells sorted from spleen or lymph node cells, taken before intestinal transplant. The receptors shown here come from a human donor who received an intestinal transplant.

Only one count was recorded for this clone. CDR3 region: CAISETGYEQYF. The CDR3 bases are TGTGCCATCAGTGAGACAGGGTACGAGCAGTACTTC. This chain connects TRBV10-3 to TRBJ2-7, with D tentatively TRBD1 (6 bases). Germline assignment: CDR1 ENHRY and CDR2 SYGVKD. The CDR3 contains 12 residues. Trimming cost V 2 bases and J 4 bases, with 6 bases left between them.

This sequence joins TRBV7-6 and TRBJ2-1, with 10 bases that match TRBD2. This CDR3 is built from 16 residues. CDR1 and CDR2 (germline): SGHVS, FNYEAQ. Trimming removed 5 bases from V and 9 bases from J; junction bases left unmatched: 13. The DNA for the CDR3 is TGTGCCAGCAGCGGAGCCTTAGCGGGGGGTTCTGGTGAGCAGTTCTTC. This sequence encodes CASSGALAGGSGEQFF.

The chain recombines TRBV7-9 with TRBJ2-7; 10 bases are a match to TRBD2. This CDR3 comprises 14 residues. Germline CDR1 and CDR2: SEHNR and FQNEAQ (reference sequence). V lost 5 bases to trimming and J lost 3 bases; unmatched junction nucleotides: 4. CDR3: CASSPSSGSYEQYF. The CDR3 DNA reads TGTGCCAGCAGCCCCTCTAGCGGGAGCTACGAGCAGTACTTC.

The genes are TRBV4-3 and TRBJ2-3; 7 nucleotides agree with TRBD2. This CDR3 is built from 18 residues. V shed 0 bases, J shed 4 bases, and the junction held 13 bases outside the gene matches. Germline CDR1 is LGHNA and CDR2 is YSLEER. CDR3 coding DNA: TGCGCCAGCAGCCAAGATGGGAGGGACGGGGGGACCTCAGATACGCAGTATTTT. Translating gives CASSQDGRDGGTSDTQYF.

The V gene is TRBV6-6, the J gene TRBJ1-1; D is uncertain. V was clipped by 0 bases and J by 4 bases, with 12 bases between them. The CDR3 contains 15 residues. Germline V CDR1 and CDR2: MNHNY, SVGAGI (reference sequence). CDR3 in amino acids: CASSYSLLGVTEAFF. In DNA, the CDR3 is TGTGCCAGCAGTTACTCTCTACTTGGTGTCACTGAAGCTTTCTTT.

CDR3 sequence reads: CASSQEDRGADTQYF. Here the CDR3 DNA reads TGCGCCAGCAGCCAAGAGGACAGGGGCGCAGATACGCAGTATTTT. V is TRBV4-3 and J is TRBJ2-3, with TRBD1 identical over 9 bases. With V trimmed by 0 bases and J by 4 bases, 2 bases remained unmatched. Germline-derived CDR1 and CDR2 are LGHNA and YSLEER. This CDR3 has 15 residues.

The DNA of the CDR3 is TGTGCCAGCAGGACAGGGGGCGAGGGTACCTTC. Protein sequence: CASRTGGEGTF. V is TRBV6-6 and J is TRBJ1-2; 10 bases align to TRBD1. This CDR3 has 11 residues. The J segment lost 14 bases and the V segment lost 6 bases, leaving 6 bases of the junction unmatched. CDR1 and CDR2 (germline): MNHNY, SVGAGI (reference sequence).

V gene TRBV27 combines with J gene TRBJ2-7; weak D call: TRBD2 (6 bases). The CDR3 extends over 15 amino acids. With 2 bases removed from V and 2 bases from J, the gap between germline ends came to 13 bases. Germline assignment: CDR1 MNHEY and CDR2 SMNVEV (reference sequence). The CDR3 is CASSLLGTGAYEQYF. In DNA form, the CDR3 reads TGTGCCAGCAGTTTACTTGGGACTGGGGCCTACGAGCAGTACTTC.

This clone was seen a single time. The sample carries other DNA sequences with the same CDR3. CDR3 coding DNA: TGTGCCAGCAGTTACACGGGGGGGTTCTATGGCTACACCTTC. The encoded protein is CASSYTGGFYGYTF. The genes are TRBV27 and TRBJ1-2, with D perhaps matching TRBD1 (5 bases). The V gene's germline CDR1 is MNHEY and CDR2 SMNVEV (reference sequence). Deletions cut 4 bases from V and 4 bases from J, with 13 bases between. This CDR3 has 14 residues.

This clone was found once. The genes are TRBV29-1 and TRBJ2-1, with D uncertain. Between the trimmed V and J ends, which lost 7 bases and 6 bases, there was a span of 7 bases. Germline CDR1 reads SQVTM; CDR2 reads ANQGSEA. This CDR3 has 10 amino acids. The DNA of the CDR3 is TGCAGCGGAGTAAGCAATGAGCAGTTCTTC. It encodes CSGVSNEQFF.

The V gene is TRBV5-6, the J gene TRBJ2-5; D is unresolved. The CDR3 extends over 13 amino acids. V was shortened by 0 bases and J by 1 base, with 4 bases between the two germline ends. Germline V gene lookup returns CDR1 SGHDT and CDR2 YYEEEE. CDR3 in amino acids: CASSLAIQETQYF. The CDR3, as DNA: TGTGCCAGCAGCTTGGCCATCCAAGAGACCCAGTACTTC. The entire variable domain, with the rest obtained from reference TRBV5-6 and TRBJ2-5, is as follows: DAGVTQSPTHLIKTRGQQVTLRCSPKSGHDTVSWYQQALGQGPQFIFQYYEEEERQRGNFPDRFSGHQFPNYSSELNVNALLLGDSALYLCASSLAIQETQYFGPGTRLLVL.

V usage is TRBV4-2 and J usage is TRBJ2-1, with 7 bases that match TRBD2. The CDR3 totals 16 residues. Looked up from germline, CDR1 is LGHNA and CDR2 is YNFKEQ. V lost 0 bases, J lost 7 bases, and 9 bases stayed unmatched. CDR3 residues: CASSQDSPAGANEQFF. The CDR3 DNA reads TGTGCCAGCAGCCAAGACAGCCCTGCGGGAGCGAATGAGCAGTTCTTC.

V usage is TRBV5-4 and J usage is TRBJ2-1; 9 bases are shared with TRBD2. The CDR3 extends over 14 amino acids. The junction had 8 bases not matched to a gene; V was cut back by 4 bases and J by 9 bases. Looked up from germline, CDR1 is SGHNT and CDR2 is YYREEE (reference sequence). DNA for the CDR3: TGTGCCAGCAGCCCCCGGCTAGCGGGAAGTGAGCAGTTCTTC. Amino acids: CASSPRLAGSEQFF. The complete variable domain, with remaining parts taken from reference TRBV5-4 and TRBJ2-1, reads ETGVTQSPTHLIKTRGQQVTLRCSSQSGHNTVSWYQQALGQGPQFIFQYYREEENGRGNFPPRFSGLQFPNYSSELNVNALELDDSALYLCASSPRLAGSEQFFGPGTRLTVL.

The CDR3 here is CASSLGQGSAQEETQYF. CDR3 sequence (DNA): TGTGCCAGCAGCCTCGGACAGGGGTCTGCCCAAGAGGAGACCCAGTACTTC. The chain combines TRBV9 with TRBJ2-5, with TRBD1 matching 9 bases. The CDR3 length is 17 residues. V shed 4 bases and J 5 bases; nucleotides not matched to a gene: 15. CDR1 SGDLS and CDR2 YYNGEE come from the germline V gene.

The chain carries TRBV7-2 and TRBJ2-7; D is unresolved. CDR3 size: 12 residues. V gave up 5 bases and J gave up 7 bases, with 12 bases separating them. The germline gives CDR1 SGHTA, CDR2 FQGNSA. The CDR3 DNA reads as TGTGCCAGCAGCCAGGTGGAAAGGGAGCAGTACTTC. This codes for CASSQVEREQYF.

In its sample, this clone was seen once. This rearrangement joins TRBV6-1 to TRBJ2-5, with a tentative D call TRBD1 (6 bases). CDR1 MNHNS and CDR2 SASEGT come from the germline V gene. Between the trimmed V and J ends, which lost 3 bases and 5 bases, there was a span of 16 bases. The CDR3 covers 15 residues. In DNA form, the CDR3 reads TGTGCCAGCAGTGACCTTCGAGGGGGTTTTGAGACCCAGTACTTC. This codes for CASSDLRGGFETQYF.

V is TRBV10-1 and J is TRBJ2-1, with 9 bases fitting TRBD2. Per the germline V gene, CDR1 is WNHNN and CDR2 is SYGVQD (reference sequence). J lost 2 bases, V lost 1 base, and 3 bases had no gene match. The CDR3 loop spans 16 amino acids. In DNA, the CDR3 is TGCGCCAGCAGTGAGTGGCCTAGCGGGACCTACAATGAGCAGTTCTTC. It yields the protein CASSEWPSGTYNEQFF.

The J gene is TRBJ2-1, the V gene TRBV7-7; 15 positions agree with TRBD2. V dropped 5 bases and J dropped 9; count of bases not matched to a gene: 8. The length of the CDR3 is 16 residues. Germline CDR1 and CDR2: SSHAT and FNYEAQ (reference sequence). CDR3 bases: TGTGCCAGCAGCCAGGGACTAGCGGGAGGACTCAGTGAGCAGTTCTTC. Residues: CASSQGLAGGLSEQFF.

The chain recombines TRBV6-5 with TRBJ2-7; tentative D call: TRBD1 (6 bases). V lost 2 bases and J 2 bases, leaving 13 bases between the germline ends. Germline CDR1 and CDR2: MNHEY and SVGAGI. The CDR3 runs 15 residues. CDR3 protein: CASSYSGGRAYEQYF. The CDR3 bases are TGTGCCAGCAGTTACAGTGGGGGCAGGGCCTACGAGCAGTACTTC.

J is TRBJ1-1 and V is TRBV15, with TRBD1 as a possible D gene (5 bases). There are 16 residues in the CDR3. Germline CDR1 LNHNV, CDR2 YYDKDF (reference sequence). Trimming left V 3 bases short and J 0 bases short, with 14 bases between. In nucleotides, the CDR3 is TGTGCCACCAGCAGCCCCTCCGGGGGAGTGAACACTGAAGCTTTCTTT. Translation gives CATSSPSGGVNTEAFF.